These 12 T cell receptor beta chains originate from one sample sequenced in a study of Tregs in tolerant kidney transplant recipients. The nonmyeloablative bone marrow transplants came from related graft donors, with transient mixed chimerism. Using immunoSEQ multiplex PCR, the repertoire was profiled, and TCRdb retains in-frame clones only, with some absent. The data hold tens of thousands of clones, with approximately 93% observed a single time. Source: CD4+ T cells from blood (PBMCs), taken 12 months after the transplant. The receptors here all came from a human patient who received a combined kidney and bone marrow transplant. The graft donor may account for some of the T cells.

J is TRBJ2-2 and V is TRBV2; 11 bases agree with TRBD2. The J segment lost 5 bases and the V segment lost 5 bases, leaving 4 bases of the junction unmatched. Germline V gives CDR1 SNHLY, CDR2 FYNNEI. This CDR3 is built from 15 residues. Written as DNA, the CDR3 is TGTGCCAGCAGTTGGAGACTAGCGGGAACCGGGGAGCTGTTTTTT. Translation gives CASSWRLAGTGELFF.

The chain employs TRBV30 and TRBJ2-2; TRBD1 matches at 8 bases. From germline, CDR1 is GTSNPN and CDR2 SVGIG (reference sequence). The length of the CDR3 is 14 residues. V gave up 1 base and J gave up 2 bases; unmatched junction bases: 0. The CDR3 nucleotides read TGTGCCTGGAGTGCAGGGGGCAACACCGGGGAGCTGTTTTTT. This translates into CAWSAGGNTGELFF.

This clone was detected only once. The rearrangement links TRBV5-1 to TRBJ2-7, with D possibly TRBD1 on 6 matching bases. The V and J ends lost 2 bases and 3 bases respectively, with 15 bases between them. From germline, CDR1 is SGHRS and CDR2 YFSETQ. CDR3 length: 15 residues. Written as DNA, the CDR3 is TGCGCCAGCAGCTTCGGAACAGGGAATAACTACGAGCAGTACTTC. Residues: CASSFGTGNNYEQYF.

This clone was seen just once. This sequence joins TRBV5-1 and TRBJ2-1, with D maybe TRBD2 (6 bases). From germline, CDR1 is SGHRS and CDR2 YFSETQ. The CDR3 covers 16 residues. V lost 0 bases, J lost 3 bases, and 13 bases lay in between. In DNA, the CDR3 is TGCGCCAGCAGCTTGGGGGACGGGGGAATCTACAATGAGCAGTTCTTC. Translated: CASSLGDGGIYNEQFF.

This clone was counted a few times. This sequence joins TRBV21-1 and TRBJ1-6. TRBV21-1 is classified as a pseudogene. This CDR3 is built from 14 residues. The CDR3 bases are TGTGCCAGCAGCAAAGGCCAGGGAGGATCACCCCTCCACTTT. Its protein product is CASSKGQGGSPLHF.

The CDR3 DNA reads TGTGCCAGCAGCCGCAGCGGGACAGGGGTTGGGGAGACCCAGTACTTC. It yields the protein CASSRSGTGVGETQYF. J is TRBJ2-5 and V is TRBV7-7; 10 bases are shared with TRBD1. From germline, CDR1 is SSHAT and CDR2 FNYEAQ (reference sequence). The V and J ends lost 5 bases and 5 bases, in that order; junction bases with no gene match: 11. The CDR3 consists of 16 residues.

The V and J genes are TRBV15 and TRBJ1-4, with D possibly being TRBD1 (6 bases). The CDR3 is 15 amino acids. Germline assignment: CDR1 LNHNV and CDR2 YYDKDF (reference sequence). The ends were cut back, 4 bases at V and 4 bases at J, with 13 bases in the middle. The CDR3 bases are TGTGCCACCAGCAAACCCACAGGGCTTAATGAAAAACTGTTTTTT. It yields the protein CATSKPTGLNEKLFF.

The chain carries TRBV19 and TRBJ1-3; the D gene is possibly TRBD1 (6 bases). The V gene's germline CDR1 is LNHDA and CDR2 SQIVND (reference sequence). The CDR3 is 13 amino acids. The ends were cut back, 6 bases at V and 4 bases at J, with 10 bases in the middle. The CDR3 sequence: CASRSDRGNTIYF. In DNA, the CDR3 is TGTGCCAGTAGATCGGACAGAGGAAACACCATATATTTT.

J is TRBJ2-1 and V is TRBV15; 9 bases fit TRBD2. V was pared by 5 bases and J by 6 bases, with 17 bases of the junction left unmatched. Germline loops: CDR1 LNHNV, CDR2 YYDKDF (reference sequence). The CDR3 contains 18 residues. In DNA, the CDR3 is TGTGCCACCAGCCCTCCAGAAGGCCGGCGGGAGGGTCGCAATGAGCAGTTCTTC. Translated, it gives CATSPPEGRREGRNEQFF.

This chain links TRBV9 with TRBJ2-7, with TRBD2 matching over 13 bases. Per germline, CDR1 SGDLS and CDR2 YYNGEE. V lost 4 bases, J lost 3 bases, and 1 base stayed unmatched. The CDR3 is 14 amino acids. The CDR3 DNA is TGTGCCAGCAGCCGGACTAGCGGGGGCTACGAGCAGTACTTC. This codes for CASSRTSGGYEQYF.

J is TRBJ1-1 and V is TRBV7-9; a possible D gene is TRBD1 (5 bases). The CDR3 is 13 residues long. The germline gives CDR1 SEHNR, CDR2 FQNEAQ (reference sequence). With 3 bases removed from V and 2 bases from J, the gap between germline ends came to 7 bases. CDR3: CASSFDSNTEAFF. The CDR3 DNA reads as TGTGCCAGCAGCTTTGACAGTAACACTGAAGCTTTCTTT.

This clone was found once. The V and J genes are TRBV7-9 and TRBJ1-2; 8 positions match TRBD1. The J segment lost 4 bases and the V segment lost 4 bases, leaving 14 bases of the junction unmatched. This CDR3 comprises 17 residues. Germline CDR1 reads SEHNR; CDR2 reads FQNEAQ (reference sequence). The CDR3 protein is CASSSSEDRVYPYGYTF. The CDR3 DNA follows: TGTGCCAGCAGCTCCTCCGAGGACAGGGTATATCCCTATGGCTACACCTTC.